A selection of T cell receptor beta chains follows, all from one sample in a study of blood T cell repertoires in COVID-19. Sequencing used immunoSEQ multiplex PCR; TCRdb keeps in-frame clones, though not all of them. The data contain 190,000 or so clones, roughly 87% of them singletons. Sequencing was carried out using PBMCs or T cells enriched from blood (not recorded which). These receptors were obtained from a man aged 18 to 30 with acute COVID-19. The conserved cysteine and the conserved F or W are not part of the CDR3 here. Clone size is not always given. Where it is, it says once, few, many or a class for expanded clones.

V gene	J gene	clone size	CDR3 protein
TRBV6-4	TRBJ2-1	NA	ASSDSMTGNEQF
TRBV5-1	TRBJ1-4	NA	ASSFGQRGTTNEKLF
TRBV4-2	TRBJ1-1	NA	ASSQEGPLNTEAF
TRBV4-3	TRBJ1-1	NA	ASSQDTTGNTEAF
TRBV5-1	TRBJ2-3	NA	ASSFIRDSSTDTQY
TRBV29-1	TRBJ2-6	once	SVRLSGANVLT
TRBV18	TRBJ2-1	NA	ASSPPQSPNEQF
TRBV6-2/TRBV6-3	TRBJ1-1	few	ASSYSGQRTEAF
TRBV19	TRBJ2-3	NA	ASKSRGGQSTDTQY
TRBV7-9	TRBJ1-6	NA	ASSSRTGRNSPLH
TRBV30	TRBJ1-3	NA	AWSVIDWGDGNTIY
TRBV27	TRBJ1-1	NA	ASSLRNFGRRTLDEAF
TRBV27	TRBJ1-5	NA	ASSSYLRDRQTQPQH
TRBV27	TRBJ2-2	few	ASSLYGGSTGELF
TRBV19	TRBJ1-1	NA	AVRDRMNTEAF
TRBV29-1	TRBJ2-2	few	SVVGTGGPGELF
TRBV13	TRBJ2-1	NA	ASRLTSGFNEQF
TRBV24-1	TRBJ2-2	NA	ATSDPRYTGELF
TRBV5-4	TRBJ2-1	NA	ASSYWTGSSYNEQF
TRBV2	TRBJ2-5	once	ASIQTGQRQETQY
TRBV4-2	TRBJ2-7	NA	ASSQELGNPSYEQY
TRBV25-1	TRBJ1-6	NA	ASSEAVGSPLH
TRBV2	TRBJ1-2	NA	ASARVRDGYT
TRBV24-1	TRBJ2-1	NA	ATSDLTGREGHFGQF
TRBV5-1	TRBJ2-1	once	ASSLQGLSSYNEQF
TRBV19	TRBJ2-1	NA	ASSPTSVGEQF
TRBV11-2	TRBJ2-1	NA	ASSSLSRKAGQNEQF
TRBV9	TRBJ2-5	NA	ASSPPDGQETQY
TRBV7-2	TRBJ2-3	NA	ASSPTRGDTQY
TRBV5-5	TRBJ1-6	NA	ASSQQAGGSPLH
TRBV11-2	TRBJ2-7	NA	ASSLDRHRDRDEQY
TRBV3-1/TRBV3-2	TRBJ2-3	NA	ASSQDVGLVHTDTQY